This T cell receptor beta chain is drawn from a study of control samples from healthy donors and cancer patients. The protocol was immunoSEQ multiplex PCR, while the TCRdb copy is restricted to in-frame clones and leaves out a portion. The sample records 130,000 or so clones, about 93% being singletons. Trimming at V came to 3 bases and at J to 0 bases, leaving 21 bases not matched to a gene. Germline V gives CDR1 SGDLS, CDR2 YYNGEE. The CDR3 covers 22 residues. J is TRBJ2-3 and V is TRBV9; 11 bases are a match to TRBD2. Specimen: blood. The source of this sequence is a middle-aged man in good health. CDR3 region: CASSDPSYSGGVRGFSTDTQYF. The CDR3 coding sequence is TGTGCCAGCAGCGACCCCTCTTATAGCGGGGGGGTAAGAGGGTTTAGCACAGATACGCAGTATTTT.